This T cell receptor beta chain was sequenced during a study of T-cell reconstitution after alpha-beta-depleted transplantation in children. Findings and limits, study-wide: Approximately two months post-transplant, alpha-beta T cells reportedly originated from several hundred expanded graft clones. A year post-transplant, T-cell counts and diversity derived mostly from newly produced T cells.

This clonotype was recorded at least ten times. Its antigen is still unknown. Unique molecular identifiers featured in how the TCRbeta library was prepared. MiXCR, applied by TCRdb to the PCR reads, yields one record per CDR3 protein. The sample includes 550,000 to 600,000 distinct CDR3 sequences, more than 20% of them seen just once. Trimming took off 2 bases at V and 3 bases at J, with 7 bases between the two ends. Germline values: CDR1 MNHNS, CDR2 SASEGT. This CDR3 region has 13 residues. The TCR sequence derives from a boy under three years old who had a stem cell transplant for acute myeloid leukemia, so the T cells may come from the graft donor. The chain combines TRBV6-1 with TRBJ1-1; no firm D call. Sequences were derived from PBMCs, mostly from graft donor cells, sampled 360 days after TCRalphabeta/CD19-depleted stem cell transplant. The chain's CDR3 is CASSEYKDTEAFF. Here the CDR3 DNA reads TGTGCCAGCAGTGAATACAAGGACACTGAAGCTTTCTTT.